These T cell receptor beta chains were read from a single sample in a study of PD-L1 blockade in urothelial cancer. Clones were read by immunoSEQ multiplex PCR, and TCRdb kept only the in-frame ones, dropping some. This sample carries tens of thousands of clones, approximately 84% of them seen once, and the ten largest clones take approximately 14%. The source material was PBMCs, sampled around atezolizumab (anti-PD-L1) treatment. These receptors came from a man aged 60 to 75 with urothelial cancer. Both conserved end residues are part of each CDR3. The order of the fields is CDR3 length, D gene, V gene, J gene, clone size, CDR3 protein, CDR3 DNA. D genes are given only for firm matches. Clone sizes are given selectively: once, few, many, or a class where the clone is expanded.

13	.	TRBV29-1	TRBJ1-1	once	CSVHLGGAVEAFF	TGCAGCGTTCACCTTGGGGGGGCGGTTGAAGCTTTCTTT
19	TRBD2	TRBV5-1	TRBJ2-7	.	CASSLVRPSGSLGNYEQYF	TGCGCCAGCAGCTTGGTTAGGCCTAGCGGGAGCCTAGGAAACTACGAGCAGTACTTC
15	TRBD1	TRBV5-6	TRBJ1-1	.	CASRLGLTGGGKAFF	TGTGCCAGCAGATTGGGGCTAACAGGGGGCGGGAAAGCTTTCTTT
15	.	TRBV5-1	TRBJ2-2	.	CASSQTGANTGELFF	TGCGCCAGCAGCCAGACAGGTGCAAACACCGGGGAGCTGTTTTTT
15	TRBD2	TRBV5-1	TRBJ2-1	.	CASSLGLAGFNEQFF	TGCGCCAGCAGCTTGGGGCTAGCGGGCTTCAATGAGCAGTTCTTC
16	.	TRBV7-2	TRBJ1-5	.	CASSYFGRVSNQPQHF	TGTGCCAGCAGCTATTTTGGGCGGGTTAGCAATCAGCCCCAGCATTTT
20	TRBD2	TRBV9	TRBJ2-1	once	CASSARGLAGGRNSYNEQFF	TGTGCCAGCAGCGCAAGAGGACTAGCGGGAGGGCGAAACTCCTACAATGAGCAGTTCTTC
16	TRBD1	TRBV25-1	TRBJ2-1	.	CASSGGPGQLSNEQFF	TGTGCCAGCAGTGGGGGGCCGGGACAGTTATCCAATGAGCAGTTCTTC
13	.	TRBV10-3	TRBJ1-2	.	CAISDPKGGGYTF	TGTGCCATCAGTGACCCAAAAGGGGGTGGCTACACCTTC
14	.	TRBV6-1	TRBJ2-2	.	CASSEVWNTGELFF	TGTGCCAGCAGTGAAGTATGGAACACCGGGGAGCTGTTTTTT